The next 2 T cell receptor beta chains were all read from a single sample in a study of T cell changes during pregnancy in multiple sclerosis. Method: immunoSEQ multiplex PCR; TCRdb's copy keeps in-frame clones and lacks some. This repertoire shows under 70,000 clones, roughly nine tenths found once; its top ten account for over 1%. The sample was peripheral blood, taken after pregnancy. The receptors derive from a female donor in good health, enrolled as a control in a pregnancy study.

This clone has just a few counts. This sequence joins TRBV7-9 and TRBJ2-7, with 7 nucleotides matching TRBD1. In germline, CDR1 is SEHNR, CDR2 FQNEAQ (reference sequence). Losses at the gene ends were 1 base for V and 4 bases for J; bases not matched to a gene: 10. The CDR3 is 16 residues long. The CDR3 coding sequence is TGTGCCAGCAGCTTAGGAGGGGGCAGGGTTTCATACGAGCAGTACTTC. As protein: CASSLGGGRVSYEQYF.

The chain links TRBV19 to TRBJ1-5; D is perhaps TRBD1 (5 bases). With 5 bases removed from V and 4 bases from J, the gap between germline ends came to 12 bases. Germline values: CDR1 LNHDA, CDR2 SQIVND (reference sequence). The CDR3 extends over 14 amino acids. CDR3 DNA: TGTGCCAGTAGTGACCCGGGGGGAAATCAGCCCCAGCATTTT. Translating it yields CASSDPGGNQPQHF.